One sample yielded the 12 T cell receptor beta chains listed below, sequenced in a study of T cell responses to AZD1222 COVID-19 vaccine. Sequencing used immunoSEQ multiplex PCR; TCRdb keeps in-frame clones, though not all of them. This table holds over 100,000 clones, approximately 88% found once. Sequencing used peripheral blood, obtained on day 0 of AZD1222 vaccination. The receptor source for this set is an adult in good health.

The chain is built from TRBV2 and TRBJ1-1, with 7 positions matching TRBD1. Germline V gene data show CDR1 as SNHLY and CDR2 as FYNNEI. The CDR3 consists of 15 residues. The V and J ends lost 8 bases and 0 bases, in that order; junction bases with no gene match: 9. The chain's CDR3 is CASRKGAFMNTEAFF. CDR3 sequence (DNA): TGTGCCAGCCGGAAGGGGGCTTTCATGAACACTGAAGCTTTCTTT.

V usage is TRBV27 and J usage is TRBJ1-6; D is unclear. The V end lost 7 bases, the J end lost 4 bases, and 14 bases lay between the germline ends. Germline V gene sequence: CDR1 MNHEY, CDR2 SMNVEV (reference sequence). The CDR3 is 15 residues long. CDR3 region: CASNNVAVYNSPLHF. The CDR3 nucleotides are TGTGCCAGCAATAATGTCGCGGTGTATAATTCACCCCTCCACTTT.

The chain has TRBV27 and TRBJ1-5; no clear D gene. The germline V gene encodes CDR1 MNHEY and CDR2 SMNVEV (reference sequence). Trimming cost V 3 bases and J 6 bases, with 18 bases left between them. CDR3 length: 16 residues. The CDR3 DNA follows: TGTGCCAGCAGTTTCCTTGGAAGTTCATTTACTCAGCCCCAGCATTTT. As protein: CASSFLGSSFTQPQHF.

The chain combines TRBV2 with TRBJ1-1; D gene ambiguous. The CDR3 runs 14 residues. Per the germline V gene, CDR1 is SNHLY and CDR2 is FYNNEI. Trimming left V 6 bases short and J 4 bases short, with 15 bases between. The CDR3 region has the DNA TGTGCCAGCAGCTTTGACTCCACAGCCACTGAAGCTTTCTTT. Its translation: CASSFDSTATEAFF.

The chain joins TRBV7-6 to TRBJ1-4, with D possibly TRBD1 on 5 matching bases. CDR3 length equals 18 residues. Trimming pared 6 bases from V and 3 bases from J, leaving 23 bases between. Germline CDR1 is SGHVS and CDR2 is FNYEAQ. The CDR3 DNA reads as TGTGCCAGCAGTAGAGTGGCCGGGGCCCAAAGTGCTAATGAAAAACTGTTTTTT. Its protein product is CASSRVAGAQSANEKLFF.

V and J are TRBV9 and TRBJ1-2, with 10 nucleotides matching TRBD1. The germline V gene has CDR1 SGDLS and CDR2 YYNGEE. Trimming removed 0 bases from V and 8 bases from J; junction bases left unmatched: 13. The CDR3 sequence is 17 residues long. CDR3 DNA sequence: TGTGCCAGCAGCGTAGCGAATATCGGACAGGGGGTGAAAGGCTACACCTTC. This gives the protein CASSVANIGQGVKGYTF.

The V call is TRBV4-2, the J call TRBJ2-3; D gene uncertain. The germline V gene has CDR1 LGHNA and CDR2 YNFKEQ. The CDR3 has 15 residues. Trimming removed 5 bases at V and 2 bases at J, with 14 bases between. CDR3 sequence: CASSYRPSDTDTQYF. The CDR3 nucleotides are TGTGCCAGCAGCTATAGACCCTCCGACACAGATACGCAGTATTTT.

The V gene is TRBV15, the J gene TRBJ2-7; D tentatively reads TRBD1 or TRBD2 (5 bases each). The V end was cut by 1 base, the J end by 1 base, with 11 bases between. This CDR3 spans 15 amino acids. The germline V gene has CDR1 LNHNV and CDR2 YYDKDF (reference sequence). Here the CDR3 DNA reads TGTGCCACCAGCAGAGGGGGGACCTTATCCTACGAGCAGTACTTC. Translating gives CATSRGGTLSYEQYF.

The V and J genes are TRBV2 and TRBJ2-5; TRBD2 matches 11 bases. The CDR3 spans 14 residues. CDR1 is SNHLY and CDR2 is FYNNEI in the germline V gene. V lost 4 bases, J lost 5 bases, and 3 bases stayed unmatched. The CDR3 DNA reads TGTGCCAGCAGTGGACTAGCGGGGTGGGAGACCCAGTACTTC. This sequence encodes CASSGLAGWETQYF.

Written as DNA, the CDR3 is TGTGCCAGCAGGGACAGTTGGGAGAACACTGAAGCTTTCTTT. The encoded protein is CASRDSWENTEAFF. The chain is built from TRBV5-5 and TRBJ1-1; a weak D match, TRBD1 (6 bases). Per germline, CDR1 SGHKS and CDR2 YYEKEE (reference sequence). This CDR3 is built from 14 residues. Between the trimmed V and J ends, which lost 5 bases and 1 base, there was a span of 12 bases.

This chain links TRBV2 with TRBJ2-7; D is unclear. Trimming stripped 1 base from V and 4 bases from J, with 14 bases between. From germline, CDR1 is SNHLY and CDR2 FYNNEI. The CDR3 spans 15 residues. The CDR3 spells CASSEDTIGKYEQYF. In nucleotides, the CDR3 is TGTGCCAGCAGTGAAGACACAATTGGGAAGTACGAGCAGTACTTC.

The chain uses TRBV7-9 and TRBJ2-7; the D gene is possibly TRBD2 (6 bases). Germline V gene sequence: CDR1 SEHNR, CDR2 FQNEAQ (reference sequence). The ends were cut back, 6 bases at V and 7 bases at J, with 7 bases in the middle. The CDR3 loop spans 10 amino acids. The CDR3 nucleotides read TGTGCCAGCAGTGGGACTGAGCAGTACTTC. Translation: CASSGTEQYF.